This entry lists 22 T cell receptor beta chains sequenced from one sample in a study of shared clonotypes between healthy human individuals. CD45RO-negative CD8 cells positively selected for CCR7 made up the naive population, which excluded terminally differentiated effector memory CD45RA+ cells. Data came from immunoSEQ multiplex PCR; TCRdb stores just in-frame clones and leaves some out. Of about 700,000 clones listed, about 92% are singletons. The sample comprised naive CD8+ T cells sorted from blood. These receptors all come from a man aged 25-40 years in good health.

The chain has TRBV18 and TRBJ2-1; D might be TRBD1 or TRBD2, each matching 5 bases. V dropped 3 bases and J dropped 7 bases, with 13 bases sitting between them. From germline, CDR1 is KGHSH and CDR2 LQKENI. The CDR3 extends over 14 amino acids. CDR3 nucleotide sequence: TGTGCCAGCTCACCTTCCGAGGGGTGGAATGAGCAGTTCTTC. It codes for CASSPSEGWNEQFF. The variable domain in full, completed from reference TRBV18 and TRBJ2-1, reads NAGVMQNPRHLVRRRGQEARLRCSPMKGHSHVYWYRQLPEEGLKFMVYLQKENIIDESGMPKERFSAEFPKEGPSILRIQQVVRGDSAAYFCASSPSEGWNEQFFGPGTRLTVL.

The chain links TRBV30 to TRBJ2-7; 7 bases fit TRBD2. Germline CDR1 GTSNPN, CDR2 SVGIG (reference sequence). This CDR3 is 17 amino acids long. With V trimmed by 5 bases and J by 1 base, 17 bases remained unmatched. The CDR3 protein is CAWGPGTMVSRSYEQYF. CDR3 bases: TGTGCCTGGGGCCCCGGGACTATGGTGTCTCGGTCCTACGAGCAGTACTTC.

CDR3 DNA: TGTGCCAGCAGCTTGAGGGCAGGGATTTCCACCGAAGCTTTCTTT. Residues: CASSLRAGISTEAFF. The V call is TRBV5-4, the J call TRBJ1-1; D is possibly TRBD1 (5 bases). The length of the CDR3 is 15 residues. Trimming stripped 1 base from V and 8 bases from J, with 18 bases between. CDR1 is SGHNT, CDR2 YYREEE, per germline (reference sequence).

The chain has TRBV5-1 and TRBJ2-1, with TRBD2 identical over 15 bases. Per germline, CDR1 SGHRS and CDR2 YFSETQ. The V segment lost 2 bases and the J segment 2 bases; nucleotides outside the gene matches: 11. The CDR3 contains 20 residues. The chain's CDR3 is CASSFISVGLAGGPYNEQFF. The CDR3 DNA reads TGCGCCAGCAGCTTCATATCAGTGGGACTAGCGGGAGGACCCTACAATGAGCAGTTCTTC. The complete variable domain, with remaining parts taken from reference TRBV5-1 and TRBJ2-1, reads KAGVTQTPRYLIKTRGQQVTLSCSPISGHRSVSWYQQTPGQGLQFLFEYFSETQRNKGNFPGRFSGRQFSNSRSEMNVSTLELGDSALYLCASSFISVGLAGGPYNEQFFGPGTRLTVL.

This clone was detected only once. At the DNA level, this CDR3 is encoded by other sequences in the same sample as well. The V and J genes are TRBV29-1 and TRBJ2-5; D not certain. The CDR3 has 12 residues. Germline lookup yields CDR1 SQVTM and CDR2 ANQGSEA. The V gene lost 4 bases and the J gene lost 3 bases, with 9 bases spanning the gap. CDR3 amino acids: CSVGSLEETQYF. CDR3 bases: TGCAGCGTTGGCAGTCTGGAAGAGACCCAGTACTTC.

The chain is built from TRBV10-1 and TRBJ2-7; 11 positions agree with TRBD2. J lost 4 bases, V lost 2 bases, and 1 base had no gene match. CDR1 and CDR2 (germline): WNHNN, SYGVQD (reference sequence). This CDR3 is 14 amino acids long. CDR3 sequence reads: CASSETSGSYEQYF. As DNA, the CDR3 is TGCGCCAGCAGTGAGACTAGCGGGAGTTACGAGCAGTACTTC.

The chain links TRBV9 to TRBJ1-1; a weak D match, TRBD1 (6 bases). This CDR3 spans 14 amino acids. Germline V CDR1 and CDR2: SGDLS, YYNGEE. V was pared by 3 bases and J by 8 bases, with 17 bases between. CDR3 amino acids: CASSARGIVAEAFF. Here the CDR3 DNA reads TGTGCCAGCAGCGCCAGGGGAATTGTGGCCGAAGCTTTCTTT.

The chain is built from TRBV28 and TRBJ2-2, with D perhaps assigned TRBD1 or TRBD2 (6 bases each). The CDR3 covers 15 residues. Germline CDR1 and CDR2: MDHEN and SYDVKM. Trimming left V 2 bases short and J 6 bases short, with 13 bases between. CDR3 bases: TGTGCCAGCAGTTTAAGGGGGGCTCTAGCCGGGGAGCTGTTTTTT. Protein sequence: CASSLRGALAGELFF.

CDR3 DNA sequence: TGTGCCAGCAGCTCCCAAAGCACAGATACGCAGTATTTT. Protein sequence: CASSSQSTDTQYF. The chain has TRBV13 and TRBJ2-3; no clear D gene. Germline CDR1 and CDR2: PRHDT and FYEKMQ (reference sequence). CDR3 length: 13 amino acids. V lost 4 bases, J lost 0 bases, and 5 bases lay in between. Full variable domain (missing parts from reference TRBV13 and TRBJ2-3): AAGVIQSPRHLIKEKRETATLKCYPIPRHDTVYWYQQGPGQDPQFLISFYEKMQSDKGSIPDRFSAQQFSDYHSELNMSSLELGDSALYFCASSSQSTDTQYFGPGTRLTVL.

The V call is TRBV9, the J call TRBJ2-2, with 8 nucleotides matching TRBD1. V shed 4 bases, J shed 0 bases, and the junction held 8 bases outside the gene matches. The CDR3 consists of 17 residues. Germline values: CDR1 SGDLS, CDR2 YYNGEE. The CDR3 nucleotides are TGTGCCAGCAGCTCACCCTTGGACAGGGCGAACACCGGGGAGCTGTTTTTT. It is translated as CASSSPLDRANTGELFF. The complete variable domain, with remaining parts taken from reference TRBV9 and TRBJ2-2, reads DSGVTQTPKHLITATGQRVTLRCSPRSGDLSVYWYQQSLDQGLQFLIQYYNGEERAKGNILERFSAQQFPDLHSELNLSSLELGDSALYFCASSSPLDRANTGELFFGEGSRLTVL.

The chain recombines TRBV11-2 with TRBJ2-1; no firm D call. The CDR3 spans 15 residues. Germline values: CDR1 SGHAT, CDR2 FQNNGV. V lost 1 base and J lost 1, with 8 bases in between. The CDR3 is CASSLGAASYNEQFF. The DNA of the CDR3 is TGTGCCAGCAGCTTAGGGGCAGCATCCTACAATGAGCAGTTCTTC.

The chain employs TRBV10-2 and TRBJ2-7, with TRBD1 as a possible D gene (5 bases). The CDR3 has 13 residues. V was clipped by 0 bases and J by 3 bases, with 6 bases between them. CDR1 and CDR2 (germline): WSHSY, SAAADI. CDR3 sequence (DNA): TGCGCCAGCAGTGAGTCAGGGGTCTACGAGCAGTACTTC. It codes for CASSESGVYEQYF.

The rearrangement links TRBV14 to TRBJ2-2, with 7 bases aligning to TRBD2. The germline V gene encodes CDR1 SGHDN and CDR2 FVKESK. This CDR3 has 18 amino acids. V trimming: 5 bases; J trimming: 4 bases; junction bases outside the gene matches: 16. CDR3 region: CASSFLRESLTATGELFF. The CDR3 coding sequence is TGTGCCAGCAGCTTTCTGCGGGAGTCTTTAACCGCCACCGGGGAGCTGTTTTTT.

The V gene is TRBV4-3, the J gene TRBJ2-7, with D possibly being TRBD2 (6 bases). Germline values: CDR1 LGHNA, CDR2 YSLEER. Between the trimmed V and J ends, which lost 3 bases and 1 base, there was a span of 16 bases. The CDR3 covers 16 residues. CDR3 coding DNA: TGCGCCAGCAGCCAGGGGACTCGAGGAGTTTCCTACGAGCAGTACTTC. Translated, it gives CASSQGTRGVSYEQYF.

The chain joins TRBV7-9 to TRBJ2-1; a possible D gene is TRBD1 (5 bases). Germline V gene data show CDR1 as SEHNR and CDR2 as FQNEAQ (reference sequence). Deletions cut 6 bases from V and 4 bases from J, with 16 bases between. The length of the CDR3 is 15 residues. As DNA, the CDR3 is TGTGCCAGCAGGGACACCGGAGTTCCGTACAATGAGCAGTTCTTC. The encoded protein is CASRDTGVPYNEQFF.

This clone was picked up a small number of times. This chain links TRBV27 with TRBJ2-7; D is unresolved. Trimming took off 5 bases at V and 2 bases at J, with 16 bases between the two ends. There are 15 residues in the CDR3. Per germline, CDR1 MNHEY and CDR2 SMNVEV (reference sequence). Here the CDR3 reads CASSRLKSGPYEQYF. In DNA form, the CDR3 reads TGTGCCAGCAGTCGTCTAAAGTCGGGTCCCTACGAGCAGTACTTC.

A remark on this clone: Other DNA sequences in this sample translate to the same CDR3. The rearrangement uses TRBV27 and TRBJ1-2, with D possibly matching TRBD1 (5 bases). The CDR3 runs 14 residues. V was cut by 0 bases and J by 2 bases, with 7 bases left in between. Germline V gene sequence: CDR1 MNHEY, CDR2 SMNVEV (reference sequence). The CDR3 coding sequence is TGTGCCAGCAGTTTATCCCAGGGAAACTATGGCTACACCTTC. Translated, it gives CASSLSQGNYGYTF.

As to this clone: At one end, the junction sequence differs from germline, possibly due to a read error. The V call is TRBV20-1, the J call TRBJ1-3; the D is unclear. The CDR3 contains 11 residues. Germline assignment: CDR1 DFQATT and CDR2 SNEGSKA (reference sequence). The chain's CDR3 is CSASTRNRQSF. DNA of the CDR3: TGCAGTGCTTCGACACGGAACCGCCAATCTTTT.

The rearrangement uses TRBV5-4 and TRBJ2-2, with a weak D call TRBD1 (5 bases). CDR3 length equals 16 residues. Germline V gives CDR1 SGHNT, CDR2 YYREEE (reference sequence). V was shortened by 0 bases and J by 2 bases, with 11 bases between the two germline ends. The CDR3 sequence is CASSLDRQSNTGELFF. The DNA for the CDR3 is TGTGCCAGCAGCTTGGATCGACAGAGTAACACCGGGGAGCTGTTTTTT.

In the case of this clone: The same CDR3 also results from other DNA sequences found in this sample. As DNA, the CDR3 is TGTGCCTGGAGTTTCCGGACTAGGGGCTACGAGCAGTACTTC. Translated: CAWSFRTRGYEQYF. This chain joins TRBV30 and TRBJ2-7; TRBD2 aligns across 7 bases. The J segment lost 3 bases and the V segment lost 2 bases, leaving 7 bases of the junction unmatched. Germline lookup yields CDR1 GTSNPN and CDR2 SVGIG (reference sequence). The CDR3 extends over 14 amino acids.

The count of this clone is one. This chain links TRBV2 with TRBJ1-1, with 8 bases identical to TRBD1. This CDR3 is 14 amino acids long. Germline CDR1 SNHLY, CDR2 FYNNEI. Trimming cost V 7 bases and J 3 bases; bases outside gene matches: 7. This chain's CDR3 is CASTEGTGDTEAFF. The CDR3 DNA follows: TGTGCCAGCACCGAAGGGACAGGAGACACTGAAGCTTTCTTT.

For this clone: At the DNA level, this CDR3 is encoded by other sequences in the same sample as well. The rearrangement uses TRBV7-3 and TRBJ2-3; the D gene is possibly TRBD1 (6 bases). Trimming pared 0 bases from V and 2 bases from J, leaving 9 bases between. CDR3 length: 15 amino acids. Per germline, CDR1 SGHTA and CDR2 FQGTGA. CDR3 in DNA: TGTGCCAGCAGCTTAACAGGGGGTGTCACAGATACGCAGTATTTT. It translates to CASSLTGGVTDTQYF.